Described below is a single TCR beta chain sequence and its context. The antigen remains unidentified. The sample belongs to a study of cytomegalovirus exposure and HLA in healthy donors. Regarding the study as a whole: Productive rates of about 87% or about 30% were seen for most TCR beta V segments in an earlier analysis. A later analysis, which compared TCR beta chains of equal frequency, found the HLA-associated ones more clonally expanded.

This CDR3 contains 14 residues. The V and J ends lost 4 bases and 7 bases respectively, with 17 bases between them. Germline-derived CDR1 and CDR2 are SNHLY and FYNNEI. Primers for the PCR totalled 60 Vbeta and 13 Jbeta. Authors' methods: Approximately 12 million of roughly 81 million unique TCR beta chains were shared, per a later count. Method: immunoSEQ multiplex PCR; TCRdb's copy keeps in-frame clones and lacks some. The DNA gave D and trimming, while V, J and clone size come from that table. Seen here are just over 150,000 clones, approximately 79% observed once, and the top ten hold approximately 6.3%.

The sequenced material came from PBMCs. The chain couples TRBV2 to TRBJ2-7; possible D gene TRBD2, 5 bases. The origin of this receptor is a woman in her 50s in good health and CMV-seropositive. CDR3 sequence reads: CASSGLQGLREQYF. CDR3 DNA: TGTGCCAGCAGTGGACTACAAGGGTTAAGGGAGCAGTACTTC.